This T cell receptor beta chain is drawn from a study of T cell responses to AZD1222 COVID-19 vaccine. As to this clone: As yet, its antigen is unknown.

The method was immunoSEQ multiplex PCR; TCRdb's version includes in-frame clones alone and lacks a portion of them. The sample carries under 100,000 clones, approximately 83% recorded once. Study-wide findings and caveats: Spike-specific TCR breadth rose after two AZD1222 doses, and depth rose as well. Donors were chiefly white British, with a greater number of females, and clonal diversity was perhaps underestimated. After the peak T cell response, and only then, were repertoires sampled. Along spike, vaccine-associated CD4 TCRs were found throughout, with dominance at 160-218 and 743-854.

V was clipped by 4 bases and J by 7 bases, with 9 bases between them. This CDR3 spans 12 amino acids. CDR1 is SGHAT and CDR2 is FQDESV in the germline V gene (reference sequence). The receptor was derived from an adult in good health. This rearrangement joins TRBV11-1 to TRBJ2-3; no clear D gene. The sequencing used peripheral blood, collected on day 0 of AZD1222 vaccination. Here the CDR3 reads CASSSEPNTQYF. The CDR3 DNA follows: TGTGCCAGCAGCTCGGAGCCAAATACGCAGTATTTT. Full variable domain (rest looked up from reference TRBV11-1 and TRBJ2-3): EAEVAQSPRYKITEKSQAVAFWCDPISGHATLYWYRQILGQGPELLVQFQDESVVDDSQLPKDRFSAERLKGVDSTLKIQPAELGDSAMYLCASSSEPNTQYFGPGTRLTVL.